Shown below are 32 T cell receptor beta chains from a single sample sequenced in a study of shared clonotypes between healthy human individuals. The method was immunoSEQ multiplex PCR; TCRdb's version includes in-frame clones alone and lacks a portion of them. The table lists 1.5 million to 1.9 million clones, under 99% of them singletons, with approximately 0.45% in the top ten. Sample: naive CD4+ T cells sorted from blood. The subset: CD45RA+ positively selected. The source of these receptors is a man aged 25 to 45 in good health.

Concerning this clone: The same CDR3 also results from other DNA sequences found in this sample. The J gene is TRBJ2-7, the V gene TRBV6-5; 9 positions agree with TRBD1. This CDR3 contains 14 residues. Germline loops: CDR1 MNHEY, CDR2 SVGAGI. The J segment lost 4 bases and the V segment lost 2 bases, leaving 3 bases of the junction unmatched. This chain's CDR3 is CASSYGTGRYEQYF. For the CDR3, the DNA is TGTGCCAGCAGTTACGGGACAGGGAGGTACGAGCAGTACTTC.

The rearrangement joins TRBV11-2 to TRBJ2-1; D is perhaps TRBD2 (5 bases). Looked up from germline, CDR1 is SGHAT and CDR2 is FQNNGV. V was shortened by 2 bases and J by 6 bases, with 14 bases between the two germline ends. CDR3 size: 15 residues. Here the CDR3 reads CASSLIMASSNEQFF. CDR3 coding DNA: TGTGCCAGCAGCTTAATCATGGCTAGCTCCAATGAGCAGTTCTTC. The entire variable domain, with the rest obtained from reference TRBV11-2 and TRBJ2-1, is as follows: EAGVAQSPRYKIIEKRQSVAFWCNPISGHATLYWYQQILGQGPKLLIQFQNNGVVDDSQLPKDRFSAERLKGVDSTLKIQPAKLEDSAVYLCASSLIMASSNEQFFGPGTRLTVL.

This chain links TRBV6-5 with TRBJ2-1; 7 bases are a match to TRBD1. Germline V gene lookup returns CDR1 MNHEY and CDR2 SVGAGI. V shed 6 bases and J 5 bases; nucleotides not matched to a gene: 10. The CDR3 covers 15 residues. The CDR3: CASSPLRDRDNEQFF. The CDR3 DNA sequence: TGTGCCAGCAGCCCCCTCCGGGACAGAGACAATGAGCAGTTCTTC.

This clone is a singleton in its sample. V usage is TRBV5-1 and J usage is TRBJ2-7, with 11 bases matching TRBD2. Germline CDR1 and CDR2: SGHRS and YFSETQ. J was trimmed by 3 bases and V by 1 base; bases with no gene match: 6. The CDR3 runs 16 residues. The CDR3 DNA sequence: TGCGCCAGCAGCTTGCAACCTAGCGGGGGGCTCTACGAGCAGTACTTC. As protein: CASSLQPSGGLYEQYF. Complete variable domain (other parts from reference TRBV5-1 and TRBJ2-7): KAGVTQTPRYLIKTRGQQVTLSCSPISGHRSVSWYQQTPGQGLQFLFEYFSETQRNKGNFPGRFSGRQFSNSRSEMNVSTLELGDSALYLCASSLQPSGGLYEQYFGPGTRLTVT.

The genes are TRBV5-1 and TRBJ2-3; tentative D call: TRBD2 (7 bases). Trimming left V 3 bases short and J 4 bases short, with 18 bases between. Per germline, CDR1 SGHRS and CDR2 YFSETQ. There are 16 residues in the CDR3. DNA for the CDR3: TGCGCCAGCAGCTCCCTTCGAGGGGGAGGGTCAGATACGCAGTATTTT. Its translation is CASSSLRGGGSDTQYF. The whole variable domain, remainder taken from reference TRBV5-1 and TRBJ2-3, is KAGVTQTPRYLIKTRGQQVTLSCSPISGHRSVSWYQQTPGQGLQFLFEYFSETQRNKGNFPGRFSGRQFSNSRSEMNVSTLELGDSALYLCASSSLRGGGSDTQYFGPGTRLTVL.

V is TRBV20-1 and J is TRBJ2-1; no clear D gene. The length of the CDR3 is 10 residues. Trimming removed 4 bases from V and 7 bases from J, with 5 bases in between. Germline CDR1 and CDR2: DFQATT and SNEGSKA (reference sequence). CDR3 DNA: TGCAGTGCTAAGGGAAATGAGCAGTTCTTC. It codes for CSAKGNEQFF.

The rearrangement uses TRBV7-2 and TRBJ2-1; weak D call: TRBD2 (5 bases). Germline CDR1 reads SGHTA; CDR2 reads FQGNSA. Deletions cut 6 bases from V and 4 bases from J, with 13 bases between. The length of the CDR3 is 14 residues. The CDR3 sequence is CASSYPGGYNEQFF. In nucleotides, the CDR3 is TGTGCCAGCAGTTACCCCGGAGGATACAATGAGCAGTTCTTC.

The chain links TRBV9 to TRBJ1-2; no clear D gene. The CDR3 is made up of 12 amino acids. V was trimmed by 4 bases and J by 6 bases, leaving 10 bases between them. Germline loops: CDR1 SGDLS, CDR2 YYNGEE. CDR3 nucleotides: TGTGCCAGCAGCACTCGGACGGATGGCTACACCTTC. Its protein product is CASSTRTDGYTF.

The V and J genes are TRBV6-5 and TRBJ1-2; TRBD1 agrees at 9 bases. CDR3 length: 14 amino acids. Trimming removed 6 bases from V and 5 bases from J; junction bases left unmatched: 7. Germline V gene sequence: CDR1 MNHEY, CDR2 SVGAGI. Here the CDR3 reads CASSRTGTGYGYTF. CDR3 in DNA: TGTGCCAGCAGCCGCACCGGGACAGGGTATGGCTACACCTTC.

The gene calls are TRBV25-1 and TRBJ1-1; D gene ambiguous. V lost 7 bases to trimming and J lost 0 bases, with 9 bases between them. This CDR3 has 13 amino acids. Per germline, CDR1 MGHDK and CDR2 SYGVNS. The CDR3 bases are TGTGCCAGCACGCCCGGGGTGAACACTGAAGCTTTCTTT. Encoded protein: CASTPGVNTEAFF.

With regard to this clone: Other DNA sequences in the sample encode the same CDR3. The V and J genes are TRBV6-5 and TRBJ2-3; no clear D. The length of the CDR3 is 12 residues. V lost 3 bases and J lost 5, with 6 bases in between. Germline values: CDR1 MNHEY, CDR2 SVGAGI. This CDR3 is CASSYAGDTQYF. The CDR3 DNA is TGTGCCAGCAGTTATGCCGGAGATACGCAGTATTTT.

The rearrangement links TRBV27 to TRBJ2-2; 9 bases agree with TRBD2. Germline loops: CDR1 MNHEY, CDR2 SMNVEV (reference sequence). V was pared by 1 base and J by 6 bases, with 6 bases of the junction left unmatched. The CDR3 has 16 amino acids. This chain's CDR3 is CASSLFGLAGPGELFF. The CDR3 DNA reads TGTGCCAGCAGTTTATTCGGCCTAGCGGGACCCGGGGAGCTGTTTTTT.

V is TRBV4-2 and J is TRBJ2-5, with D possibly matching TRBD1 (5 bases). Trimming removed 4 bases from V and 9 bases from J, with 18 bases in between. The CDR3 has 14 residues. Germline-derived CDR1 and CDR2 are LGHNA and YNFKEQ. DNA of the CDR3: TGTGCCAGCAGCCCTGAGCTAACTGGCAGGGCCCAGTACTTC. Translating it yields CASSPELTGRAQYF.

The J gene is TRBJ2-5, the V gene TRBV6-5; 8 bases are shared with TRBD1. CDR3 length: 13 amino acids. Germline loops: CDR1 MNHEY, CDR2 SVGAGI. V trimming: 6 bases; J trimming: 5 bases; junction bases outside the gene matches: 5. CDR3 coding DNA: TGTGCCAGCAGCCGACGGACAGGGGAGACCCAGTACTTC. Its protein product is CASSRRTGETQYF.

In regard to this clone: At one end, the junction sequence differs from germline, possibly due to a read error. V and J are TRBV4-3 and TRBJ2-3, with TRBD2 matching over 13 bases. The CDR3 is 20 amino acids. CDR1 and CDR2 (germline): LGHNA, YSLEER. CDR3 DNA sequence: TGCGCCAGCAACCAAGGAGGACTAGCGGGAGTAAGCGGAAGCACAGATACGCAGTATTTT. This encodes CASNQGGLAGVSGSTDTQYF.

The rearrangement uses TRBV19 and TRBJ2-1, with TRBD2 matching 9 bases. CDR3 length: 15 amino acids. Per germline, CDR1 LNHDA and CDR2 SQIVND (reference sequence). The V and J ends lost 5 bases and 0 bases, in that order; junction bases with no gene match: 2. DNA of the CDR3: TGTGCCAGTAGTGTTAGCGGGAGCTCCTACAATGAGCAGTTCTTC. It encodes CASSVSGSSYNEQFF.

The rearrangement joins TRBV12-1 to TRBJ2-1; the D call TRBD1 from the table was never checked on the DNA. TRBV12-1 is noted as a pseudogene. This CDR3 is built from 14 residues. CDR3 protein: CASSFVLRSQGKFF. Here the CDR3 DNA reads TGTGCCAGCAGCTTTGTGCTTCGGTCACAGGGTAAGTTCTTC.

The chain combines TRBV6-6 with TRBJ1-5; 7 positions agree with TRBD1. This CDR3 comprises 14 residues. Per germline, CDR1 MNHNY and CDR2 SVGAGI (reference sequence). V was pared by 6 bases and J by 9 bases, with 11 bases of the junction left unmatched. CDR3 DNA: TGTGCCAGCAGACCGGGACAGCGGGAGAGGCCCCAGCATTTT. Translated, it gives CASRPGQRERPQHF.

The CDR3 DNA is TGTGCCACCAGCAGAGAGCGCAGGGTCGAGACCCAGTACTTC. This translates into CATSRERRVETQYF. The V gene is TRBV15, the J gene TRBJ2-5; D might be TRBD1 (5 bases). This CDR3 is 14 amino acids long. CDR1 and CDR2 (germline): LNHNV, YYDKDF (reference sequence). Trimming shortened V by 0 bases and J by 5 bases, and 10 bases separated the two germline ends.

CDR3 coding DNA: TGTGCCAGCAGCTTAGAGGCTCGAGGGGACGAGCAGTTCTTC. Residues: CASSLEARGDEQFF. The V gene is TRBV11-2, the J gene TRBJ2-1; D may be TRBD1 or TRBD2 (5 bases each). The CDR3 is 14 residues long. Trimming pared 0 bases from V and 10 bases from J, leaving 13 bases between. In germline, CDR1 is SGHAT, CDR2 FQNNGV. Drawing the rest from reference TRBV11-2 and TRBJ2-1, the complete variable domain is EAGVAQSPRYKIIEKRQSVAFWCNPISGHATLYWYQQILGQGPKLLIQFQNNGVVDDSQLPKDRFSAERLKGVDSTLKIQPAKLEDSAVYLCASSLEARGDEQFFGPGTRLTVL.

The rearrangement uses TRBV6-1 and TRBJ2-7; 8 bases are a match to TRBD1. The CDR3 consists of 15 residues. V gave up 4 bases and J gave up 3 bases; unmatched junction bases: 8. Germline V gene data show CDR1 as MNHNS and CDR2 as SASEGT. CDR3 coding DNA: TGTGCCAGCAGTGTTGCGACAGGGGTAATCTACGAGCAGTACTTC. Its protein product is CASSVATGVIYEQYF.

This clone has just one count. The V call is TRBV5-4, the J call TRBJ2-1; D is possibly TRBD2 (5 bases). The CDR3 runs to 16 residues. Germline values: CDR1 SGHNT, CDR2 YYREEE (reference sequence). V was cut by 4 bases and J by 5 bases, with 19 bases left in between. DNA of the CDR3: TGTGCCAGCAGCGGCGGTACGGGCGGGTCCGACAATGAGCAGTTCTTC. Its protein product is CASSGGTGGSDNEQFF.

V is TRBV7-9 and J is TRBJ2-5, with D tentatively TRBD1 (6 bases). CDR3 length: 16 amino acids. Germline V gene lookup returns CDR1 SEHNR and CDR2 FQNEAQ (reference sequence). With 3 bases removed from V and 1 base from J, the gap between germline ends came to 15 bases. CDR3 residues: CASSFPRGRGQETQYF. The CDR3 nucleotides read TGTGCCAGCAGCTTCCCCAGGGGCAGGGGCCAAGAGACCCAGTACTTC.

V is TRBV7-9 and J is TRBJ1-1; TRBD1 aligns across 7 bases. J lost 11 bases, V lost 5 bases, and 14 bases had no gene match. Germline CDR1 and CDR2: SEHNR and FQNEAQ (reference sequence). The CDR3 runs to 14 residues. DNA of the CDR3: TGTGCCAGCAGCAGGACAGGCCAAGGGCTCTGGGCTTTCTTT. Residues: CASSRTGQGLWAFF. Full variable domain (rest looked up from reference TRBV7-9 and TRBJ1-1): DTGVSQNPRHKITKRGQNVTFRCDPISEHNRLYWYRQTLGQGPEFLTYFQNEAQLEKSRLLSDRFSAERPKGSFSTLEIQRTEQGDSAMYLCASSRTGQGLWAFFGQGTRLTVV.

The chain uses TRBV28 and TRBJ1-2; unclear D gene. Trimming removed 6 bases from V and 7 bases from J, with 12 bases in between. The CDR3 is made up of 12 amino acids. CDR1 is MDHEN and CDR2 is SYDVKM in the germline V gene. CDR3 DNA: TGTGCCAGCAGCTTGGCCGCGTTTGGCTACACCTTC. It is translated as CASSLAAFGYTF.

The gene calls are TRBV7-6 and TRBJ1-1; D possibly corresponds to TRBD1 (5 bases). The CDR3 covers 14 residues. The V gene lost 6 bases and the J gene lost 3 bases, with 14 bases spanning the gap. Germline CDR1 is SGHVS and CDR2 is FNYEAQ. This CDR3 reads CASSPGFSYTEAFF. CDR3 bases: TGTGCCAGCAGTCCAGGGTTTTCGTACACTGAAGCTTTCTTT. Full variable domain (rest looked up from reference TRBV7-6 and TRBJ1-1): GAGVSQSPRYKVTKRGQDVALRCDPISGHVSLYWYRQALGQGPEFLTYFNYEAQQDKSGLPNDRFSAERPEGSISTLTIQRTEQRDSAMYRCASSPGFSYTEAFFGQGTRLTVV.

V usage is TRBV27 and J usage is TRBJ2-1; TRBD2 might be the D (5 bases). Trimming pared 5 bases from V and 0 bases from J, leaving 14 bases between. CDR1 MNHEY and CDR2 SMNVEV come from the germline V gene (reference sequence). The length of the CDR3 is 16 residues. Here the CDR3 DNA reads TGTGCCAGCAGTCTCTACCTAGGGAGCTCCTACAATGAGCAGTTCTTC. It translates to CASSLYLGSSYNEQFF.

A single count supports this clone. This chain's CDR3 is CASSIDLGLAGSYEQYF. The CDR3 region has the DNA TGTGCCAGCTCTATAGACCTGGGACTAGCGGGAAGCTACGAGCAGTACTTC. The V and J genes are TRBV18 and TRBJ2-7; 13 bases are a match to TRBD2. The CDR3 totals 17 residues. V shed 6 bases, J shed 3 bases, and the junction held 11 bases outside the gene matches. CDR1 KGHSH and CDR2 LQKENI come from the germline V gene.

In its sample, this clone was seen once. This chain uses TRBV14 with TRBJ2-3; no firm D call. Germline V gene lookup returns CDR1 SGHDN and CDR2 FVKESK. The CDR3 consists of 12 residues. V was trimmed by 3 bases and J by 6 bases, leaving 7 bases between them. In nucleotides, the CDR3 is TGTGCCAGCAGCCAGCAACTCGATACGCAGTATTTT. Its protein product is CASSQQLDTQYF.

The CDR3 region has the DNA TGTGCCAGCAGTTTATCAAATGGGCCCACCTACGAGCAGTACTTC. This gives the protein CASSLSNGPTYEQYF. The chain is built from TRBV27 and TRBJ2-7; no clear D gene. V gave up 0 bases and J gave up 2 bases, with 11 bases separating them. CDR1 is MNHEY, CDR2 SMNVEV, per germline (reference sequence). The CDR3 is 15 amino acids.

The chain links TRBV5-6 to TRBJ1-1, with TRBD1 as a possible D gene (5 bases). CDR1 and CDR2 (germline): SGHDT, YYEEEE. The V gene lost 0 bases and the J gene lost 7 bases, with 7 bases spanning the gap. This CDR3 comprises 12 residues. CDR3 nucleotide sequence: TGTGCCAGCAGCTTGGCGACAGTTGAAGCTTTCTTT. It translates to CASSLATVEAFF. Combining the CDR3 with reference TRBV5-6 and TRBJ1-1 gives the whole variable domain DAGVTQSPTHLIKTRGQQVTLRCSPKSGHDTVSWYQQALGQGPQFIFQYYEEEERQRGNFPDRFSGHQFPNYSSELNVNALLLGDSALYLCASSLATVEAFFGQGTRLTVV.

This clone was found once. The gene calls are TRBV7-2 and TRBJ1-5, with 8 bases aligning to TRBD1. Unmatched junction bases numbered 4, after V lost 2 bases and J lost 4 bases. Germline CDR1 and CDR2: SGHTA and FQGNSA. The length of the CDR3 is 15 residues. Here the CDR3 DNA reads TGTGCCAGCAGCTTATTCGGGACAGGAAATCAGCCCCAGCATTTT. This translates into CASSLFGTGNQPQHF.